One and the same sample provided the 8 T cell receptor beta chains below, sequenced in a study of T cells after yellow fever vaccination. TCRdb itself ran the 5' RACE reads through MiXCR, one entry per CDR3 protein. The sample consists of 300,000 to 400,000 distinct CDR3 sequences, around 12% of them appearing once. This sample comprised CD4+ T cells sorted from PBMCs, obtained 15 days after the yellow fever booster vaccination. All receptors come from a man between 18 and 29 years old who received the YFV17D yellow fever vaccine.

This clonotype has a handful of counts. The V gene is TRBV6-5, the J gene TRBJ2-3, with TRBD2 matching 7 bases. Per germline, CDR1 MNHEY and CDR2 SVGAGI. CDR3 length: 14 residues. Trimming at V came to 5 bases and at J to 5 bases, leaving 7 bases not matched to a gene. The CDR3, as DNA: TGTGCCAGCAGTAGGGCCTCGGGAGGAGATACGCAGTATTTT. Protein: CASSRASGGDTQYF.

This clonotype was counted many times. A junction end diverges from the germline sequence, so it may reflect a read error. This chain's CDR3 is CASSSGQGGQETQYF. For the CDR3, the DNA is TGTGCTAGCAGCTCGGGACAGGGAGGCCAAGAGACCCAGTACTTC. The chain has TRBV7-7 and TRBJ2-5, with 9 bases matching TRBD1. Germline CDR1 and CDR2: SSHAT and FNYEAQ (reference sequence). CDR3 length equals 15 residues.

The chain employs TRBV5-1 and TRBJ2-5; D possibly corresponds to TRBD1 (6 bases). There are 16 residues in the CDR3. Per germline, CDR1 SGHRS and CDR2 YFSETQ. The V gene lost 2 bases and the J gene lost 1 base, with 15 bases spanning the gap. CDR3 region: CASSLLRTATQETQYF. The CDR3 DNA reads as TGCGCCAGCAGCTTACTAAGGACAGCCACCCAAGAGACCCAGTACTTC.

This clonotype was recorded at least ten times. This chain links TRBV6-6 with TRBJ2-3; D is tentatively TRBD1 or TRBD2 (5 bases each). Germline lookup yields CDR1 MNHNY and CDR2 SVGAGI (reference sequence). V lost 1 base and J lost 6, with 11 bases in between. The CDR3 length is 14 residues. This CDR3 is CASSYWGERDTQYF. In DNA form, the CDR3 reads TGTGCCAGCAGTTACTGGGGCGAGCGGGATACGCAGTATTTT.

This clonotype was recorded at least ten times. This chain connects TRBV6-6 to TRBJ1-5; D not resolved. Germline CDR1 MNHNY, CDR2 SVGAGI (reference sequence). The CDR3 totals 16 residues. V was pared by 0 bases and J by 1 base, with 10 bases between. The CDR3, as DNA: TGTGCCAGCAGTTACTCGAAGACCGAGAGCAATCAGCCCCAGCATTTT. Its protein product is CASSYSKTESNQPQHF.

V gene TRBV7-2 combines with J gene TRBJ1-1, with D maybe TRBD1 (5 bases). Germline CDR1 is SGHTA and CDR2 is FQGNSA. This CDR3 spans 13 amino acids. V lost 8 bases and J 1 base, leaving 11 bases between the germline ends. The chain's CDR3 is CASPRGPNTEAFF. The DNA for the CDR3 is TGTGCCAGCCCCCGGGGCCCGAACACTGAAGCTTTCTTT.

This clonotype appeared a few times. The chain has TRBV6-1 and TRBJ1-1; 8 nucleotides match TRBD1. Germline V CDR1 and CDR2: MNHNS, SASEGT. The CDR3 has 13 amino acids. V shed 6 bases and J 5 bases; nucleotides not matched to a gene: 5. The CDR3 nucleotides are TGTGCCAGCAGGGGCAGGGGGCTGACTGAAGCTTTCTTT. It codes for CASRGRGLTEAFF.

The V call is TRBV20-1, the J call TRBJ2-7; a weak D match, TRBD2 (6 bases). From germline, CDR1 is DFQATT and CDR2 SNEGSKA (reference sequence). The CDR3 sequence is 13 residues long. Trimming left V 1 base short and J 5 bases short, with 12 bases between. CDR3 loop: CSARAGTLHEQYF. The CDR3 coding sequence is TGCAGTGCTAGAGCCGGGACTCTCCACGAGCAGTACTTC.